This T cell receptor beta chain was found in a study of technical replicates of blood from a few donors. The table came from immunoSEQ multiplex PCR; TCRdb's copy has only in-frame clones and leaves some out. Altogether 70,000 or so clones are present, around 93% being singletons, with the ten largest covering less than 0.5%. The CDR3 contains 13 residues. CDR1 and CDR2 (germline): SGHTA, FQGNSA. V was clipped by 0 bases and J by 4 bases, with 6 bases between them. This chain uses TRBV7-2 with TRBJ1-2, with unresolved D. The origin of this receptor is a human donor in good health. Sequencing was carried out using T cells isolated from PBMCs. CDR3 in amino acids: CASSLAGTYGYTF. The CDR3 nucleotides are TGTGCCAGCAGCTTAGCGGGCACCTATGGCTACACCTTC.